This T cell receptor (beta chain) was profiled in a study of identical twins. V gave up 2 bases and J gave up 2 bases, with 24 bases separating them. This CDR3 contains 19 residues. Looked up from germline, CDR1 is MNHEY and CDR2 is SVGEGT. TCRdb redid the calling of the 5' RACE reads with MiXCR, one entry per CDR3 protein. The sample records a few hundred thousand distinct CDR3 sequences, more than 9% being singletons. The donors were all healthy and Caucasian. These sequences were also reported in another study, on yellow fever vaccine responses in identical twins.

This chain uses TRBV6-2 or TRBV6-3 with TRBJ2-5; a weak D match, TRBD2 (7 bases). Sequences were obtained from PBMCs. The sequence derives from a woman between 18 and 30 years old in good health. The DNA of the CDR3 is TGTGCCAGCAGTTACCTTTTCCCCGAGGACGGGGGGCCGCAAGAGACCCAGTACTTC. Its translation: CASSYLFPEDGGPQETQYF.